What follows describes a single TCR beta chain. The sample belongs to a study of identical twins. The CDR3 extends over 17 amino acids. V shed 7 bases, J shed 2 bases, and the junction held 15 bases outside the gene matches. TCRdb independently ran MiXCR on the 5' RACE reads; one entry per CDR3 protein. The table includes hundreds of thousands of distinct CDR3 sequences, 18% detected once. The sample was also reused in another study, on T cells expressing NK-cell markers. Per that study: CD8+ T cells in roughly six donors included dominant NKG2C+ clonotypes at roughly 1.0-7.0%.

Sequencing input: PBMCs. This chain uses TRBV12-3 or TRBV12-4 with TRBJ2-5, with 8 nucleotides matching TRBD2. This receptor was obtained from a woman under 30 in good health. The CDR3, as DNA: TGTGCCAGCACCTTAGGTCGGGGACTAGTGTTACAAGAGACCCAGTACTTC. Translation: CASTLGRGLVLQETQYF.